Shown below are 20 T cell receptor beta chains from a single sample sequenced in a study of OX40 agonist ivuxolimab in advanced cancers. This table comes from immunoSEQ multiplex PCR, and its TCRdb copy is limited to in-frame clones, with some not included. The profile shows approximately 21,000 clones, nearly 85% of them singletons. The material was CD4+ or CD8+ T cells sorted from blood, obtained in a trial of the OX40 agonist ivuxolimab. These receptor sequences come from an adult with an advanced solid tumor such as melanoma, head and neck, liver or kidney cancer.

The gene calls are TRBV19 and TRBJ1-1; TRBD1 matches at 11 bases. Trimming at V came to 11 bases and at J to 4 bases, leaving 12 bases not matched to a gene. The CDR3 extends over 15 amino acids. Per germline, CDR1 LNHDA and CDR2 SQIVND (reference sequence). CDR3 residues: CAQRGQGALGTEAFF. The CDR3 DNA sequence: TGTGCCCAACGCGGACAGGGGGCGCTGGGCACTGAAGCTTTCTTT.

CDR3 coding DNA: TGTGCCAGCAGTTACTCCGGGACAGGGGTACTCGAGCAGTACTTC. It codes for CASSYSGTGVLEQYF. The rearrangement links TRBV6-6 to TRBJ2-7, with 10 bases that match TRBD1. The germline V gene has CDR1 MNHNY and CDR2 SVGAGI (reference sequence). Unmatched junction bases numbered 5, after V lost 0 bases and J lost 6 bases. This CDR3 is 15 amino acids long.

The chain couples TRBV27 to TRBJ2-1, with D possibly TRBD2 on 6 matching bases. The CDR3 consists of 15 residues. Deletions cut 4 bases from V and 9 bases from J, with 19 bases between. From germline, CDR1 is MNHEY and CDR2 SMNVEV (reference sequence). Here the CDR3 reads CASSSRDGVGGEQFF. CDR3 sequence (DNA): TGTGCCAGCAGTTCGCGGGACGGAGTGGGGGGTGAGCAGTTCTTC.

The CDR3 region has the DNA TGTGCCAGCAGTTCCAACAATCAGGGGGGAGAAGCTTTCTTT. Translation gives CASSSNNQGGEAFF. J is TRBJ1-1 and V is TRBV6-6; TRBD1 aligns across 7 bases. CDR3 length equals 14 residues. Trimming at V came to 4 bases and at J to 8 bases, leaving 10 bases not matched to a gene. Germline V gene lookup returns CDR1 MNHNY and CDR2 SVGAGI (reference sequence).

The V gene is TRBV18, the J gene TRBJ2-5, with D unresolved. Trimming removed 1 base at V and 5 bases at J, with 8 bases between. The CDR3 is made up of 13 amino acids. Germline CDR1 KGHSH, CDR2 LQKENI. The DNA for the CDR3 is TGTGCCAGCTCACCACAGGGATGGGAGACCCAGTACTTC. As protein: CASSPQGWETQYF. The variable domain in full, with the rest retrieved from reference TRBV18 and TRBJ2-5, is NAGVMQNPRHLVRRRGQEARLRCSPMKGHSHVYWYRQLPEEGLKFMVYLQKENIIDESGMPKERFSAEFPKEGPSILRIQQVVRGDSAAYFCASSPQGWETQYFGPGTRLLVL.

This chain links TRBV6-1 with TRBJ2-2; D is undetermined. The CDR3 loop spans 13 amino acids. Germline V gene lookup returns CDR1 MNHNS and CDR2 SASEGT. V was pared by 9 bases and J by 3 bases, with 11 bases between. CDR3 in amino acids: CASRVGYTGELFF. CDR3 in DNA: TGTGCCAGTAGAGTAGGGTACACCGGGGAGCTGTTTTTT.

The V gene is TRBV11-1, the J gene TRBJ1-1, with D uncertain. Germline assignment: CDR1 SGHAT and CDR2 FQDESV (reference sequence). The CDR3 covers 15 residues. V lost 0 bases, J lost 0 bases, and 8 bases lay in between. The CDR3 nucleotides are TGTGCCAGCAGCTTAGCTGCCAGGCTGAACACTGAAGCTTTCTTT. This translates into CASSLAARLNTEAFF.

CDR3 protein: CASSAAAGVREQYF. CDR3 nucleotides: TGTGCCAGCAGTGCGGCAGCAGGGGTCCGCGAGCAGTACTTC. The gene calls are TRBV6-5 and TRBJ2-7; D perhaps matches TRBD1 (6 bases). Germline V CDR1 and CDR2: MNHEY, SVGAGI. V lost 5 bases and J lost 6, with 17 bases in between. The CDR3 is 14 amino acids.

CDR3 amino acids: CASSRLTSSAGELFF. CDR3 in DNA: TGTGCCAGCAGCCGCTTAACTAGTTCAGCCGGGGAGCTGTTTTTT. The chain has TRBV28 and TRBJ2-2; tentative D call: TRBD2 (5 bases). From germline, CDR1 is MDHEN and CDR2 SYDVKM. This CDR3 comprises 15 residues. V shed 6 bases and J shed 6 bases, with 17 bases lying between them.

V usage is TRBV29-1 and J usage is TRBJ1-1; D gene ambiguous. Germline CDR1 SQVTM, CDR2 ANQGSEA. The CDR3 is 14 amino acids. Deletions cut 6 bases from V and 4 bases from J, with 18 bases between. This CDR3 reads CSVGSWRVGTEAFF. CDR3 coding DNA: TGCAGCGTAGGGTCCTGGAGGGTTGGCACTGAAGCTTTCTTT.

The DNA of the CDR3 is TGTGCCAGTAGTCCGGCAGTCATCCCTAACAATGAGCAGTTCTTC. Translating gives CASSPAVIPNNEQFF. This chain joins TRBV19 and TRBJ2-1; D ambiguous. This CDR3 comprises 15 residues. V was shortened by 5 bases and J by 5 bases, with 16 bases between the two germline ends. Germline V gene sequence: CDR1 LNHDA, CDR2 SQIVND (reference sequence).

This chain uses TRBV7-3 with TRBJ2-3, with D perhaps TRBD1 or TRBD2 (5 bases each). This CDR3 spans 15 amino acids. V was cut by 2 bases and J by 1 base, with 10 bases left in between. Looked up from germline, CDR1 is SGHTA and CDR2 is FQGTGA. CDR3 DNA: TGTGCCAGCAGCTTAGACAGCGGAGGCACAGATACGCAGTATTTT. Encoded protein: CASSLDSGGTDTQYF.

In this sample, this clone turned up once. The V call is TRBV14, the J call TRBJ2-3; TRBD2 matches 10 bases. With V trimmed by 5 bases and J by 6 bases, 5 bases remained unmatched. Germline V gene data show CDR1 as SGHDN and CDR2 as FVKESK. The CDR3 has 14 residues. CDR3 sequence reads: CASSLSGGADTQYF. CDR3 nucleotide sequence: TGTGCCAGCAGCTTGAGCGGGGGGGCGGATACGCAGTATTTT.

This chain connects TRBV2 to TRBJ2-5; 9 bases align to TRBD1. The DNA matches TRBJ2-7 better at its end, which makes the J call doubtful. The CDR3 is made up of 13 amino acids. Germline V gives CDR1 SNHLY, CDR2 FYNNEI. The CDR3 is CASRTGGVYEQYF. DNA of the CDR3: TGTGCCAGCAGGACAGGGGGGGTCTACGAGCAGTACTTC.

The chain joins TRBV6-5 to TRBJ2-1, with 9 bases lining up with TRBD2. Germline V gene data show CDR1 as MNHEY and CDR2 as SVGAGI. The CDR3 extends over 15 amino acids. J lost 4 bases, V lost 7 bases, and 8 bases had no gene match. CDR3 loop: CASTISGGRYNEQFF. The CDR3 bases are TGTGCCAGCACCATTAGCGGGGGCCGGTACAATGAGCAGTTCTTC.

The chain carries TRBV7-6 and TRBJ2-7, with D uncertain. This CDR3 is 13 amino acids long. Germline V CDR1 and CDR2: SGHVS, FNYEAQ. Trimming cost V 1 base and J 0 bases, with 4 bases left between them. CDR3 in amino acids: CASSLELSYEQYF. The CDR3, as DNA: TGTGCCAGCAGCTTAGAACTCTCCTACGAGCAGTACTTC.

V gene TRBV7-3 combines with J gene TRBJ1-6; 7 nucleotides agree with TRBD1. Unmatched junction bases numbered 8, after V lost 3 bases and J lost 9 bases. Per germline, CDR1 SGHTA and CDR2 FQGTGA. This CDR3 contains 15 residues. CDR3 region: CASSLVGQEGSPLHF. CDR3 nucleotide sequence: TGTGCCAGCAGCTTGGTTGGACAGGAAGGTTCACCCCTCCACTTT.

The V and J genes are TRBV5-1 and TRBJ2-3; D may be TRBD1 (5 bases). Trimming cost V 0 bases and J 1 base, with 9 bases left between them. In germline, CDR1 is SGHRS, CDR2 YFSETQ. The CDR3 consists of 15 residues. The CDR3 region is CASSLVSQGTDTQYF. Here the CDR3 DNA reads TGCGCCAGCAGCTTGGTATCACAGGGCACAGATACGCAGTATTTT.

The genes are TRBV6-5 and TRBJ1-3, with D possibly TRBD1 on 5 matching bases. The germline CDR1 and CDR2 sequences are MNHEY and SVGAGI. This CDR3 is 15 amino acids long. The germline V and J ends were trimmed by 6 bases and 4 bases, with 16 bases remaining between them. DNA for the CDR3: TGTGCCAGCAGCTCCTCCGACAGAACGGGAAACACCATATATTTT. It specifies CASSSSDRTGNTIYF.

The chain combines TRBV7-2 with TRBJ1-1, with D tentatively TRBD1 (6 bases). The CDR3 length is 15 residues. Per germline, CDR1 SGHTA and CDR2 FQGNSA. Trimming removed 1 base at V and 3 bases at J, with 12 bases between. CDR3 sequence: CASSLVWGADTEAFF. CDR3 in DNA: TGTGCCAGCAGCTTAGTATGGGGGGCGGACACTGAAGCTTTCTTT. The full variable domain, completed using reference TRBV7-2 and TRBJ1-1, is GAGVSQSPSNKVTEKGKDVELRCDPISGHTALYWYRQSLGQGLEFLIYFQGNSAPDKSGLPSDRFSAERTGGSVSTLTIQRTQQEDSAVYLCASSLVWGADTEAFFGQGTRLTVV.